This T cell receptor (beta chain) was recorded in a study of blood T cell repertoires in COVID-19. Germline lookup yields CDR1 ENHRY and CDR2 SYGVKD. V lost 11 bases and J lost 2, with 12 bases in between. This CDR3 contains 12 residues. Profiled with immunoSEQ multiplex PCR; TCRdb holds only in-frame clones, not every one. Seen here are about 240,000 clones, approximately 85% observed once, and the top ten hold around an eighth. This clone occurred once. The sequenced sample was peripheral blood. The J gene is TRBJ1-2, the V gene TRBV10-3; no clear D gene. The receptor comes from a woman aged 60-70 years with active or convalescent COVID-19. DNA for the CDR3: TGTGCCGCCGGACGAGGGAACTATGGCTACACCTTC. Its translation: CAAGRGNYGYTF.